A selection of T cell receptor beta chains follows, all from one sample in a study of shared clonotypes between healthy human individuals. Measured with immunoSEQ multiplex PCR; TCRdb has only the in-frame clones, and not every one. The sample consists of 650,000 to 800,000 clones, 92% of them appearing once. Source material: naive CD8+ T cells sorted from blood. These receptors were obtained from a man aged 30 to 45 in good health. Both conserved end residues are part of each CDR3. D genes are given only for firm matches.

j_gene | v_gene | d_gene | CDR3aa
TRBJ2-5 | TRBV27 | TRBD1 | CASSHGTGSAQYF
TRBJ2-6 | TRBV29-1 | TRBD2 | CSVLVAGNSGANVLTF
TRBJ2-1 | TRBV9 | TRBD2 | CASSPIASGRGNEQFF
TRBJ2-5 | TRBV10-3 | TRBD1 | CAISGSLGTDQETQYF
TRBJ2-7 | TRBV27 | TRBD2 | CASSEGLAGYEQYF
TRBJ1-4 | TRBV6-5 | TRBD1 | CASSPDRGGEKLFF
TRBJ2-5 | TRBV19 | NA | CASSIVSDEETQYF
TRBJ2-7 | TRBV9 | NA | CASSSDWDTSYEQYF
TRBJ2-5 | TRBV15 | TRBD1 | CATSRPDRGQETQYF
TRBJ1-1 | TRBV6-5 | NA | CASSYSQGPNTEAFF
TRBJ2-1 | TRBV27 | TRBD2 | CASSLAVVAGESYNEQFF
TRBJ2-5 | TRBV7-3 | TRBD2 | CASSPGGLWWETQYF
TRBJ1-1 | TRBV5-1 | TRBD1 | CASSSRQGSMNTEAFF
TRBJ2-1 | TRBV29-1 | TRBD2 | CSVESGTSGANEQFF
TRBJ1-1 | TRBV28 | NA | CASSYRVMNTEAFF
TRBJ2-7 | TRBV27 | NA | CASSFRLYAYEQYF
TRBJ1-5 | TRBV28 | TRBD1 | CASIPRGASQPQHF
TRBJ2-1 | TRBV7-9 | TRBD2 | CASSFSGISRNEQFF
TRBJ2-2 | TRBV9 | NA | CASSAPLTGELFF
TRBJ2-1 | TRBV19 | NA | CASSSHLSGNEQFF
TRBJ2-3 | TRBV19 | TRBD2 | CASSIGAGGIADTQYF
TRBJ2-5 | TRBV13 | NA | CASSSSYYSQETQYF
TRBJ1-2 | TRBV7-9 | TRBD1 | CASSLRDRDDGYTF
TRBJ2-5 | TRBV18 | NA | CASSPRRDNQETQYF
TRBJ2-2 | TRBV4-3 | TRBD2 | CASSQDSLAGGLTTGELFF
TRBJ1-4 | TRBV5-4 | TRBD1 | CASSLTGNEKLFF
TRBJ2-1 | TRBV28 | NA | CASSAIEAIYNEQFF
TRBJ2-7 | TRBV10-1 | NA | CASSDGPYYEQYF
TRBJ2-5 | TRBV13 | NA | CASSLTGDQETQYF
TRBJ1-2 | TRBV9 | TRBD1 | CASSADRATNYGYTF
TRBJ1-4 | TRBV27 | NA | CASSPWGGLNEKLFF
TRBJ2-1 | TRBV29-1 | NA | CSVAAESYNEQFF
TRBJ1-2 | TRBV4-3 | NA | CASSQYRDNYGYTF
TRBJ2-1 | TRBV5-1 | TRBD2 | CASSLVVSGKDEQFF
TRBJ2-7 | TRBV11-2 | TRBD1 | CASSLGGTGEIYEQYF
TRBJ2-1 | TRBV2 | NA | CASQGYNPEQFF
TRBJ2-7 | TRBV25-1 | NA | CASSEYGGWYF
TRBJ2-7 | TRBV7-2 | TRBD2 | CASSRPGTSGRAYEQYF
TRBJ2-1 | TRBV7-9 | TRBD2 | CASSPTLAGSYNEQFF
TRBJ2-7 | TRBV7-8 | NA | CASSPGVGWDEQYF
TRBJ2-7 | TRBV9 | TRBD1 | CASSIGTGVYEQYF
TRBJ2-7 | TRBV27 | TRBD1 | CASSHGQGNEQYF
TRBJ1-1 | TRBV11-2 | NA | CASSIGGGEAFF
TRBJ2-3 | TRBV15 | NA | CATSRQAVDTQYF
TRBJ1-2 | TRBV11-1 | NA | CASFGWLDGYTF
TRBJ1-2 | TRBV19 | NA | CASSMAGNGYTF
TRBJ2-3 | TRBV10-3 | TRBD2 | CAINDVAGLDTQYF
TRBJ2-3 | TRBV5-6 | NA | CASSLAADQDTQYF
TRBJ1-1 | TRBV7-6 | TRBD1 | CASSTPGGQAEAFF
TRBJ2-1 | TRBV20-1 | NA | CSAREREQFF